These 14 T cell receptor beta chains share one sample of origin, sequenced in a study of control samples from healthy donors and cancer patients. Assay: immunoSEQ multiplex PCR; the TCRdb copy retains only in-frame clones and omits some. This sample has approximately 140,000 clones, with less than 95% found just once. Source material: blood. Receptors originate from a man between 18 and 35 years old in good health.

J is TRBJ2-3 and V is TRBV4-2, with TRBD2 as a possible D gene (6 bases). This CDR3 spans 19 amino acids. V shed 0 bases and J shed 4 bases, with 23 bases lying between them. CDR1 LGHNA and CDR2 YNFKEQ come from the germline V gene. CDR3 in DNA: TGTGCCAGCAGCCAAGATTTTTGGGTGGGCGGGGCTCAGGCAGATACGCAGTATTTT. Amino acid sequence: CASSQDFWVGGAQADTQYF.

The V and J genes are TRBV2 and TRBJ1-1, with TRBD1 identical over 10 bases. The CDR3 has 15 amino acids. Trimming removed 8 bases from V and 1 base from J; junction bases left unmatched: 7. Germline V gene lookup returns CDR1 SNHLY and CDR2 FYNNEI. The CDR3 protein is CASQRTGGPNTEAFF. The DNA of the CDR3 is TGTGCCAGCCAGAGGACAGGGGGGCCGAACACTGAAGCTTTCTTT.

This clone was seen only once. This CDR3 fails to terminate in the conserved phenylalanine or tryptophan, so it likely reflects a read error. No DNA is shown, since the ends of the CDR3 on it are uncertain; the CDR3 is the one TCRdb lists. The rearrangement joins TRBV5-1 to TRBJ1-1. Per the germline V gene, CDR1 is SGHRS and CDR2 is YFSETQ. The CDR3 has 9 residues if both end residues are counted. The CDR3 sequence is CASSPAGRG.

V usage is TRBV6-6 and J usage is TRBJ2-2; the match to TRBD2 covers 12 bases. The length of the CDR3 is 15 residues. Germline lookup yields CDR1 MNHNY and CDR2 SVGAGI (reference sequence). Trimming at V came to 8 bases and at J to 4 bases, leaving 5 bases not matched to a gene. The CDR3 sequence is CASSSGGASTGELFF. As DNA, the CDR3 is TGTGCCAGCTCTAGCGGGGGGGCGTCCACCGGGGAGCTGTTTTTT.

Here the CDR3 reads CASSYNLVSNQPQHF. For the CDR3, the DNA is TGTGCCAGCAGTTACAACCTAGTCAGCAATCAGCCCCAGCATTTT. The V gene is TRBV6-2 or TRBV6-3, the J gene TRBJ1-5; D gene unclear. Trimming took off 2 bases at V and 1 base at J, with 9 bases between the two ends. The CDR3 is 15 amino acids. CDR1 and CDR2 from the germline V gene are MNHEY and SVGEGT.

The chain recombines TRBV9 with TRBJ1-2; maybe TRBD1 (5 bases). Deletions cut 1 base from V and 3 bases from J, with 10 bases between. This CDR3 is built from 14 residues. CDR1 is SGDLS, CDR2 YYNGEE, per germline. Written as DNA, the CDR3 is TGTGCCAGCAGCGTAACACAGGACGACTATGGCTACACCTTC. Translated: CASSVTQDDYGYTF.

The CDR3 sequence: CASSLWAGGGETQYF. The CDR3 region has the DNA TGTGCCAGCAGCTTATGGGCGGGGGGAGGAGAGACCCAGTACTTC. The V and J genes are TRBV7-2 and TRBJ2-5, with TRBD2 matching 8 bases. CDR3 size: 15 residues. Germline CDR1 is SGHTA and CDR2 is FQGNSA. After removal of 2 bases from V and 4 bases from J, the junction contained 6 bases not matched to a gene. Supplemented by reference TRBV7-2 and TRBJ2-5, the full variable domain reads GAGVSQSPSNKVTEKGKDVELRCDPISGHTALYWYRQSLGQGLEFLIYFQGNSAPDKSGLPSDRFSAERTGGSVSTLTIQRTQQEDSAVYLCASSLWAGGGETQYFGPGTRLLVL.

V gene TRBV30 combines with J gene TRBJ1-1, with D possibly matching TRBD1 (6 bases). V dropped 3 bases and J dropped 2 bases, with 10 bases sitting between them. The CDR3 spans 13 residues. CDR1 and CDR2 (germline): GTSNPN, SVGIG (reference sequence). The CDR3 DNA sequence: TGTGCCTGGAGGTCACAGGGAAACACTGAAGCTTTCTTT. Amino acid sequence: CAWRSQGNTEAFF.

The CDR3 loop reads CATSEEDTSYGYTF. In DNA, the CDR3 is TGTGCCACCAGTGAAGAGGACACTAGCTATGGCTACACCTTC. The V and J genes are TRBV24-1 and TRBJ1-2; D perhaps matches TRBD1 (5 bases). V was trimmed by 4 bases and J by 4 bases, leaving 12 bases between them. CDR3 length: 14 amino acids. Germline lookup yields CDR1 KGHDR and CDR2 SFDVKD.

CDR3 amino acids: CASSVGLAGGTDTQYF. The CDR3 DNA is TGTGCCAGCAGCGTAGGGCTAGCGGGGGGCACAGATACGCAGTATTTT. This chain connects TRBV9 to TRBJ2-3; 10 nucleotides match TRBD2. The CDR3 is made up of 16 amino acids. V lost 0 bases to trimming and J lost 1 base; unmatched junction nucleotides: 2. Germline V lookup: CDR1 SGDLS, CDR2 YYNGEE.

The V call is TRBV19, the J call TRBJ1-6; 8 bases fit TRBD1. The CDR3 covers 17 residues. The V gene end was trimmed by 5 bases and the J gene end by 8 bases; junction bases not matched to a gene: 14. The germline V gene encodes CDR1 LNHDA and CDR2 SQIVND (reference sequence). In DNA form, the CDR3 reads TGTGCCAGTAGTGCGCCCCCAGGGGGCGGGAGTTATTCACCCCTCCACTTT. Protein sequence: CASSAPPGGGSYSPLHF.

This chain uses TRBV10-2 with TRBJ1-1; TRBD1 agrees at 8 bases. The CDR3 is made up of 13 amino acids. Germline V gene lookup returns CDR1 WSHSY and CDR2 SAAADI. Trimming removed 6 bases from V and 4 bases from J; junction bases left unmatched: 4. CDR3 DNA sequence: TGCGCCAGCAGCCAACAGGGGGGCACTGAAGCTTTCTTT. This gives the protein CASSQQGGTEAFF.

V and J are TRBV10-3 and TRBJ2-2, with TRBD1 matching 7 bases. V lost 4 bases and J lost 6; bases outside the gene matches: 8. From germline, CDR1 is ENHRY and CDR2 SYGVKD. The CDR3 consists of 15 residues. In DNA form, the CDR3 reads TGTGCCATCAGTGCGACAGGGTTGGGGGCCGGGGAGCTGTTTTTT. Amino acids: CAISATGLGAGELFF.

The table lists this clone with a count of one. CDR3 in amino acids: CASSPEANSGNTIYF. The CDR3 nucleotides are TGTGCCAGCAGCCCAGAGGCGAACTCTGGAAACACCATATATTTT. This chain connects TRBV11-2 to TRBJ1-3; D is undetermined. The CDR3 loop spans 15 amino acids. Trimming cost V 5 bases and J 0 bases, with 11 bases left between them. The germline V gene has CDR1 SGHAT and CDR2 FQNNGV.